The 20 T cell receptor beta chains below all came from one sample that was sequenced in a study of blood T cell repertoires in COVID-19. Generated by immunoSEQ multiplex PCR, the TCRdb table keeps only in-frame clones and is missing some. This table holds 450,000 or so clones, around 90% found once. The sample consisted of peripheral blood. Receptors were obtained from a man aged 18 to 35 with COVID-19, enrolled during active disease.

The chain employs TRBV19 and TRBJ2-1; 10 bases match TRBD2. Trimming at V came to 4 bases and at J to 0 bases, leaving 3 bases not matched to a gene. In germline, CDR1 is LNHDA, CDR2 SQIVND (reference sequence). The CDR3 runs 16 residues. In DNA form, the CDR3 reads TGTGCCAGTAGTACTTCTAGCGGGGGCTCCTACAATGAGCAGTTCTTC. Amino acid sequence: CASSTSSGGSYNEQFF.

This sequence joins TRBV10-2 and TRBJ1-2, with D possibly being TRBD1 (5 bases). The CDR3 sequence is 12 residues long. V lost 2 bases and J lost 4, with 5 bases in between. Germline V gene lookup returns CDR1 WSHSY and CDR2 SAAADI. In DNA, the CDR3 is TGCGCCAGCAGTGAGAGGGGCTATGGCTACACCTTC. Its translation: CASSERGYGYTF.

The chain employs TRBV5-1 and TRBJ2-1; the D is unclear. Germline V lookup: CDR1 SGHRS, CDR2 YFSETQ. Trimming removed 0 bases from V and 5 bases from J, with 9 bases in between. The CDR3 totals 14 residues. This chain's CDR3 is CASSLVVRNNEQFF. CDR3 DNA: TGCGCCAGCAGCTTGGTGGTCAGAAACAATGAGCAGTTCTTC. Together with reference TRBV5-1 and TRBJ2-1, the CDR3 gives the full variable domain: KAGVTQTPRYLIKTRGQQVTLSCSPISGHRSVSWYQQTPGQGLQFLFEYFSETQRNKGNFPGRFSGRQFSNSRSEMNVSTLELGDSALYLCASSLVVRNNEQFFGPGTRLTVL.

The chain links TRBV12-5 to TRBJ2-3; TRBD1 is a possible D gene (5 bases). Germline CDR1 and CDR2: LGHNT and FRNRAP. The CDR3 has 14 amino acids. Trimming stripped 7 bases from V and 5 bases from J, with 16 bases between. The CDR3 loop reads CASVRDSIKDTQYF. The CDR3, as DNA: TGTGCTAGTGTCCGCGACAGTATCAAAGATACGCAGTATTTT.

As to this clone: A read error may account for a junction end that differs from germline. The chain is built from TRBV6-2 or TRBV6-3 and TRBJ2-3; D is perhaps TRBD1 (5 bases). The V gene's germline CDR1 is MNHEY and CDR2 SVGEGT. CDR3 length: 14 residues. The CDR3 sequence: CASSRTKSTDAQYF. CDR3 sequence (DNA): TGTGCCAGCAGCCGGACAAAAAGCACAGATGCGCAGTATTTT.

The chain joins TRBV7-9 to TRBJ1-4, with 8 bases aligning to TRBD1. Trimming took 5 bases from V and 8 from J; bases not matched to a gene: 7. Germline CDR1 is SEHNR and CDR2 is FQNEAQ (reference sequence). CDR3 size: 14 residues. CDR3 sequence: CASSLDRAGEKLFF. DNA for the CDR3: TGTGCCAGCAGCCTGGACAGGGCAGGCGAAAAACTGTTTTTT. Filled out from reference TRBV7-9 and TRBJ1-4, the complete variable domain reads DTGVSQNPRHKITKRGQNVTFRCDPISEHNRLYWYRQTLGQGPEFLTYFQNEAQLEKSRLLSDRFSAERPKGSFSTLEIQRTEQGDSAMYLCASSLDRAGEKLFFGSGTQLSVL.

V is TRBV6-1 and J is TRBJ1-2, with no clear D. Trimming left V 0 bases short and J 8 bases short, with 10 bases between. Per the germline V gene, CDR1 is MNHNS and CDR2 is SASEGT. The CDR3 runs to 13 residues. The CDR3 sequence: CASSEAASGGYTF. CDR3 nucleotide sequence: TGTGCCAGCAGTGAAGCCGCGTCGGGGGGCTACACCTTC.

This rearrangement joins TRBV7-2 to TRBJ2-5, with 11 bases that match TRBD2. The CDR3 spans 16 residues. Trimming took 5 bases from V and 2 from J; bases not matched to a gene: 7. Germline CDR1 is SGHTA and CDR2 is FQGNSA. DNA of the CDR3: TGTGCCAGCAGCGGACCGGGACTAGCGGTTCAAGAGACCCAGTACTTC. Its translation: CASSGPGLAVQETQYF.

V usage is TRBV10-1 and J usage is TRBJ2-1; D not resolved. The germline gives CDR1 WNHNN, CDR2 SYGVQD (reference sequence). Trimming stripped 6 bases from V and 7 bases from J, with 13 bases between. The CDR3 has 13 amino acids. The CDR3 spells CASRGTQQNEQFF. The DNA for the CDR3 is TGCGCCAGCAGGGGTACACAGCAGAATGAGCAGTTCTTC.

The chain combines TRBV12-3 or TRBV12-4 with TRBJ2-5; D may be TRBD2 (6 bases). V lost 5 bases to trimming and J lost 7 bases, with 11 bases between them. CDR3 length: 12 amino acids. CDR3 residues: CASSRRDSTQYF. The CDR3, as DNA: TGTGCCAGCAGTCGCAGGGACTCGACCCAGTACTTC.

CDR3 region: CASSLLTGETHEQYF. CDR3 sequence (DNA): TGTGCCAGCAGCCTCCTGACAGGGGAAACCCACGAGCAGTACTTC. This chain uses TRBV5-4 with TRBJ2-7, with 8 bases fitting TRBD1. Germline trimming cut 4 bases from V and 5 bases from J; bases unmatched to any gene: 11. The length of the CDR3 is 15 residues. Germline-derived CDR1 and CDR2 are SGHNT and YYREEE (reference sequence).

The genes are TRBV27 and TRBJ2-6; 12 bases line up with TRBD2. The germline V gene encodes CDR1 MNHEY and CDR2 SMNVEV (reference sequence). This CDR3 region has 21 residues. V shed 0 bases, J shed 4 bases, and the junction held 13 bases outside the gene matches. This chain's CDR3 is CASSLSVLAGGVAPGANVLTF. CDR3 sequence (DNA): TGTGCCAGCAGTTTATCGGTTCTAGCGGGGGGGGTGGCGCCCGGGGCCAACGTCCTGACTTTC. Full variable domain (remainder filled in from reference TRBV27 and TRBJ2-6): EAQVTQNPRYLITVTGKKLTVTCSQNMNHEYMSWYRQDPGLGLRQIYYSMNVEVTDKGDVPEGYKVSRKEKRNFPLILESPSPNQTSLYFCASSLSVLAGGVAPGANVLTFGAGSRLTVL.

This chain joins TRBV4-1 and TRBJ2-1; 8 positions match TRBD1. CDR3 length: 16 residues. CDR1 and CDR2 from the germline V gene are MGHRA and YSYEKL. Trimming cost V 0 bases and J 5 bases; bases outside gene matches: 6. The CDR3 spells CASSQDYGTGNNEQFF. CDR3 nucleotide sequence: TGCGCCAGCAGCCAAGATTACGGGACAGGAAACAATGAGCAGTTCTTC.

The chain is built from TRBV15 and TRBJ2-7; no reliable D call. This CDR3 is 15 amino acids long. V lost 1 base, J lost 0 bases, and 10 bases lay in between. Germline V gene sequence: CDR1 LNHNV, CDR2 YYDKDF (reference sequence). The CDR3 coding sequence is TGTGCCACCAGCAGAGCCCCAGGAAGCTCCTACGAGCAGTACTTC. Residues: CATSRAPGSSYEQYF.

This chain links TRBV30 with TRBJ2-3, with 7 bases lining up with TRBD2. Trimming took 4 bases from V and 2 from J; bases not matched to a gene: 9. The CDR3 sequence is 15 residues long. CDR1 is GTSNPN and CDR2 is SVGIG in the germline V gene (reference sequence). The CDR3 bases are TGTGCCTGGAACATCCTGGGAGGGTCCACAGATACGCAGTATTTT. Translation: CAWNILGGSTDTQYF.

The CDR3 sequence is CASRPDRAYEQYF. The DNA of the CDR3 is TGTGCCAGCAGGCCGGACAGGGCCTACGAGCAGTACTTC. This rearrangement joins TRBV27 to TRBJ2-7; TRBD1 matches 8 bases. The ends lost 6 bases at V and 2 bases at J; junction bases unmatched: 3. The CDR3 has 13 amino acids. Germline assignment: CDR1 MNHEY and CDR2 SMNVEV (reference sequence).

The CDR3 region is CASSLGGWNQPQHF. For the CDR3, the DNA is TGTGCCAGCAGCTTGGGGGGGTGGAATCAGCCCCAGCATTTT. V and J are TRBV7-8 and TRBJ1-5; D is possibly TRBD1 (5 bases). V dropped 3 bases and J dropped 4 bases, with 10 bases sitting between them. Germline values: CDR1 SGHVS, CDR2 FQNEAQ. The CDR3 spans 14 residues.

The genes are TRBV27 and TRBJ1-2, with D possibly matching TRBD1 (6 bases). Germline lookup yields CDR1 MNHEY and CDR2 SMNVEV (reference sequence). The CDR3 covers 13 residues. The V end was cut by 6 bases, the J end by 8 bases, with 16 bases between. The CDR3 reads CASRGPTGGGYTF. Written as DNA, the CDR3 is TGTGCCAGCAGAGGGCCTACGGGGGGCGGCTACACCTTC.

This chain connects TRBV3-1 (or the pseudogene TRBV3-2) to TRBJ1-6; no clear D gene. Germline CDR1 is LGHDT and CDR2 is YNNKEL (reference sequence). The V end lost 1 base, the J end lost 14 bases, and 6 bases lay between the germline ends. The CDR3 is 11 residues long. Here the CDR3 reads CASSQGATLHF. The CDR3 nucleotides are TGTGCCAGCAGCCAAGGTGCGACCCTCCACTTT.

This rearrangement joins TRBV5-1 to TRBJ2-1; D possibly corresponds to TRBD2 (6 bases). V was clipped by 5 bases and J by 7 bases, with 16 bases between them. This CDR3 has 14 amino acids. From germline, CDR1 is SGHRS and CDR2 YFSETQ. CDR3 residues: CASRAGTGENEQFF. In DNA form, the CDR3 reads TGCGCCAGCAGGGCCGGGACTGGAGAGAATGAGCAGTTCTTC.